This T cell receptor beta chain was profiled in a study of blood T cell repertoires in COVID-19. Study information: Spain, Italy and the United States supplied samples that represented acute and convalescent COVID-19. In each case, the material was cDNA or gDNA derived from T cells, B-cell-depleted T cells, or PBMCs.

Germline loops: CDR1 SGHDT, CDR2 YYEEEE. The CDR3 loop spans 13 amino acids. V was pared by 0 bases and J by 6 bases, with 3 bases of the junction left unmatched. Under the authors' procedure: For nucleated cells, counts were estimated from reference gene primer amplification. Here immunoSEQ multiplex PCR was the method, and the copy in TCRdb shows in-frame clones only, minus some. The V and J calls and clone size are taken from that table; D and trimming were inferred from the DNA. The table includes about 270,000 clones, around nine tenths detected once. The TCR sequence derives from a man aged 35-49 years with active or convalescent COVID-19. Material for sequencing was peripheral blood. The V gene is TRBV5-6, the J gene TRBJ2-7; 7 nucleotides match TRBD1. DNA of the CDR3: TGTGCCAGCAGCTTGGGACAGGGCAGCGAGCAGTACTTC. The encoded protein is CASSLGQGSEQYF. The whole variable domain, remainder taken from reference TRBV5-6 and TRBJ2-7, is DAGVTQSPTHLIKTRGQQVTLRCSPKSGHDTVSWYQQALGQGPQFIFQYYEEEERQRGNFPDRFSGHQFPNYSSELNVNALLLGDSALYLCASSLGQGSEQYFGPGTRLTVT.